This T cell receptor (beta chain) came from a study of T cell responses to AZD1222 COVID-19 vaccine. Study-level points and caveats: Clonal diversity was possibly underestimated, and white British individuals and females predominated among donors.

The assay was immunoSEQ multiplex PCR, and TCRdb's table has in-frame clones only and misses some. In the table there are 140,000 to 150,000 clones, roughly 92% of which are singletons. Germline V gene lookup returns CDR1 SEHNR and CDR2 FQNEAQ (reference sequence). The length of the CDR3 is 16 residues. J was trimmed by 0 bases and V by 5 bases; bases with no gene match: 6. On this clone: Its specificity is unknown.

Sample: peripheral blood, taken on day 0 of AZD1222 vaccination. The sequence was collected from an adult in good health. The chain links TRBV7-9 to TRBJ1-1; TRBD1 matches at 10 bases. The CDR3 DNA reads as TGTGCCAGCAGCCCTTGGACAGGGGGAGTGAACACTGAAGCTTTCTTT. The encoded protein is CASSPWTGGVNTEAFF.